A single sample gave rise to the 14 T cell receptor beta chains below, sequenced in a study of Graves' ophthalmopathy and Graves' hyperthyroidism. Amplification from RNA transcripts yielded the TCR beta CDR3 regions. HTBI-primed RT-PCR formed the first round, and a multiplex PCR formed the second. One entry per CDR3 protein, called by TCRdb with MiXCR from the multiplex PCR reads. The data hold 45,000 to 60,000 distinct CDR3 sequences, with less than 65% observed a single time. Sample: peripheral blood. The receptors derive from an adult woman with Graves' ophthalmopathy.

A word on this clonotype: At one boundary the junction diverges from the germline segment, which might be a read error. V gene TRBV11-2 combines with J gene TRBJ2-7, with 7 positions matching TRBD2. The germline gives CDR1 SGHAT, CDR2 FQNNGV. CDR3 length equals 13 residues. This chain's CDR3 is CASSLAGGGKQHF. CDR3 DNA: TGTGCCAGCAGCTTAGCGGGGGGAGGGAAGCAGCACTTC.

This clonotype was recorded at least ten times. CDR3 sequence (DNA): TGTGCCAGCAGTACAGCGGGAGCGAACACCGGGGAGCTGTTTTTT. Residues: CASSTAGANTGELFF. The chain recombines TRBV7-8 with TRBJ2-2; 8 nucleotides agree with TRBD2. Germline CDR1 SGHVS, CDR2 FQNEAQ. Unmatched junction bases numbered 3, after V lost 6 bases and J lost 0 bases. This CDR3 region has 15 residues.

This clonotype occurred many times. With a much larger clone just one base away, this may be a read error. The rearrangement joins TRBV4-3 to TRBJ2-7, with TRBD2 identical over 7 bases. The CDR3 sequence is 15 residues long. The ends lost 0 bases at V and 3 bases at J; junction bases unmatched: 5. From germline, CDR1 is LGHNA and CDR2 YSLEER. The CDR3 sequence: CASSQESGEVYEQYF. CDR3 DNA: TGCGCCAGCAGCCAAGAGAGCGGGGAAGTCTACGAGCAGTACTTC.

The CDR3 is CSARDLEVHNEQFF. DNA of the CDR3: TGCAGTGCTAGAGACTTGGAGGTCCACAATGAGCAGTTCTTC. This rearrangement joins TRBV20-1 to TRBJ2-1; tentative D call: TRBD2 (5 bases). There are 14 residues in the CDR3. Trimming took off 0 bases at V and 5 bases at J, with 11 bases between the two ends. CDR1 and CDR2 (germline): DFQATT, SNEGSKA (reference sequence).

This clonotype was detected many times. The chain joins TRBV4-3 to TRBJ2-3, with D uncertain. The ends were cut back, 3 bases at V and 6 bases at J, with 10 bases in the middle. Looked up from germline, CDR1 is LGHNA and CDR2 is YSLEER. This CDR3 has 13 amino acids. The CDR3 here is CASSQTTRDTQYF. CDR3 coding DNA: TGCGCCAGCAGCCAGACCACCAGGGATACGCAGTATTTT.

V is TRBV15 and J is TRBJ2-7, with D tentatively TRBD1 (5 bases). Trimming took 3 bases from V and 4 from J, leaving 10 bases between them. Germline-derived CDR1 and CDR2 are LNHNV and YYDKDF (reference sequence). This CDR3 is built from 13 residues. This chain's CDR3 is CATSSSQGYEQYF. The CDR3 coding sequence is TGTGCCACCAGCAGTTCTCAGGGATACGAGCAGTACTTC.

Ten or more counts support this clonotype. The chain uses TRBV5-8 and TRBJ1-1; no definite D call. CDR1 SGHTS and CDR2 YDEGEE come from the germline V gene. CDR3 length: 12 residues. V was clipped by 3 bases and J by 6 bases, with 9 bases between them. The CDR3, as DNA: TGTGCCAGCAGCTCCCCGGTCGCTGAAGCTTTCTTT. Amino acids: CASSSPVAEAFF.

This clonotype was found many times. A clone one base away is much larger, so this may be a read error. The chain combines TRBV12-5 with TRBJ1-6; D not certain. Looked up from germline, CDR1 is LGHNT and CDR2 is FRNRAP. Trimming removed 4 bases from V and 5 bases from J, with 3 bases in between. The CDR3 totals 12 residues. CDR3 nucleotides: TGTGCTAGTGGTTCGGATAATTCACCCCTCCACTTT. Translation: CASGSDNSPLHF.

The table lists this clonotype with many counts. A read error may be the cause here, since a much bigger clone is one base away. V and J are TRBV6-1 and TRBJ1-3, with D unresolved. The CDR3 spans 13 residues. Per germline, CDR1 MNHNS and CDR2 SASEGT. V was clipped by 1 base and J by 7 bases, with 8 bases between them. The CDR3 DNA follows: TGTGCCAGCAGTGAAGTACACGGGAACACCATATATTTT. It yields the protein CASSEVHGNTIYF.

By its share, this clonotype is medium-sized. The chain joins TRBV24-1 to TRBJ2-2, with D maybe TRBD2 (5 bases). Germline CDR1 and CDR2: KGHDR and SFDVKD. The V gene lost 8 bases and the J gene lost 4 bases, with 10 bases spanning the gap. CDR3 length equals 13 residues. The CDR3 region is CATMVRGTGELFF. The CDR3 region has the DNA TGTGCCACCATGGTACGGGGCACCGGGGAGCTGTTTTTT.

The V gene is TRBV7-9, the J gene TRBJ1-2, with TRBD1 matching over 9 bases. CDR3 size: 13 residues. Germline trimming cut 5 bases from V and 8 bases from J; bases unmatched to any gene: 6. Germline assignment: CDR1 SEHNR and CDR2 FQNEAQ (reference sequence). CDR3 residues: CASSLGTGNGYTF. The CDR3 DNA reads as TGTGCCAGCAGCCTTGGGACAGGGAACGGCTACACCTTC.

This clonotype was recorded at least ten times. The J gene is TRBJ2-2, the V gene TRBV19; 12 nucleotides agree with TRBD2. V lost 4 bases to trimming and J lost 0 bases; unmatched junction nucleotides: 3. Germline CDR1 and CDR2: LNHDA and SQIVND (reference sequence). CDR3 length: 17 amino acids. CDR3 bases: TGTGCCAGTAGTACCCTAGCGGGAGGGACGAACACCGGGGAGCTGTTTTTT. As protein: CASSTLAGGTNTGELFF.

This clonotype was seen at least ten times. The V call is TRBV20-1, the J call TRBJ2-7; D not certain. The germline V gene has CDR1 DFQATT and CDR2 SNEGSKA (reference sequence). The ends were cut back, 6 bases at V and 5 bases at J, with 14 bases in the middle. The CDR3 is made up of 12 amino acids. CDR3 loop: CSAPWAVNEQYF. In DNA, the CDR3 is TGCAGTGCCCCGTGGGCAGTTAACGAGCAGTACTTC.

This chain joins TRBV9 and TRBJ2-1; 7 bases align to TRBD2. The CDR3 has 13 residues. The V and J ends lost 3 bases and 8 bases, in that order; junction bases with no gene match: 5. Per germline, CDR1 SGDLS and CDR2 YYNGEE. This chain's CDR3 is CASSAGRWYEQFF. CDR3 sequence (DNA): TGTGCCAGCAGCGCCGGGAGGTGGTATGAGCAGTTCTTC.